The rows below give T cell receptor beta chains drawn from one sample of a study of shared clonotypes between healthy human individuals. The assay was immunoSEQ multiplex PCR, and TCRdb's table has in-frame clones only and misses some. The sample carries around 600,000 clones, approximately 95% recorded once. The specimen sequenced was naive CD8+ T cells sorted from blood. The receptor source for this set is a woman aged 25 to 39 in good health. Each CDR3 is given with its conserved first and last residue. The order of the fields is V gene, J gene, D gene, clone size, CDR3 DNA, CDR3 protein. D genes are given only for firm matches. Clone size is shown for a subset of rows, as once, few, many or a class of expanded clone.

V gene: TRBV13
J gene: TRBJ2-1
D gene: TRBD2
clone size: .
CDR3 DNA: TGTGCCAGCAGCCTACGGGGGGAGGCCTACAATGAGCAGTTCTTC
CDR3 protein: CASSLRGEAYNEQFF

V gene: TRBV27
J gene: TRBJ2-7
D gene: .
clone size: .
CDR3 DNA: TGTGCCAGCAGTTTATCCTCAACAGGGAGGAGATACGAGCAGTACTTC
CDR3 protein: CASSLSSTGRRYEQYF

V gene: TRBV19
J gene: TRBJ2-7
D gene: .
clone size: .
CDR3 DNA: TGTGCCAGTAGGGGCCATCTAGCCTACGAGCAGTACTTC
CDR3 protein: CASRGHLAYEQYF

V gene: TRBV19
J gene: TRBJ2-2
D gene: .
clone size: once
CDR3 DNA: TGTGCCAGTAGTTTGGATGCAGGAGAGAACACCGGGGAGCTGTTTTTT
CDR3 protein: CASSLDAGENTGELFF

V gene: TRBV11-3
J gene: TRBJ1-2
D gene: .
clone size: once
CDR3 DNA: TGTGCCAGCAGCTTCCAGAGCTATGGCTACACCTTC
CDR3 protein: CASSFQSYGYTF

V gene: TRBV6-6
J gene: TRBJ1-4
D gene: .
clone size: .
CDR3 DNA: TGTGCCAGCAACAGGGATAATGAAAAACTGTTTTTT
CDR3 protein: CASNRDNEKLFF

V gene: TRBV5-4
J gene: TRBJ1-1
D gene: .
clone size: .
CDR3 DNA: TGTGCCAGCAGCTGGGCAGGGGACACTGAAGCTTTCTTT
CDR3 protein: CASSWAGDTEAFF

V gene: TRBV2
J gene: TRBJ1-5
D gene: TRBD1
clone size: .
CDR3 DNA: TGTGCCAGTGCTACAGGGGAATTAAATCAGCCCCAGCATTTT
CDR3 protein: CASATGELNQPQHF

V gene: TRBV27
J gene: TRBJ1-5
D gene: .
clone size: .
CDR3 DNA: TGTGCCAGCAGTTTATTCAGGGGTAGCAATCAGCCCCAGCATTTT
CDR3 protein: CASSLFRGSNQPQHF

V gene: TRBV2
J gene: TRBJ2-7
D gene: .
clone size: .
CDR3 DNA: TGTGCCAGCAGTGAGGACTCGGACTACGAGCAGTACTTC
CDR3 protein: CASSEDSDYEQYF

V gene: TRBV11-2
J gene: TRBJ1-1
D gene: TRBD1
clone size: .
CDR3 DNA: TGTGCCAGCAGCTTGGGCACAGGGGGCCTTGCTGAAGCTTTCTTT
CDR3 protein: CASSLGTGGLAEAFF

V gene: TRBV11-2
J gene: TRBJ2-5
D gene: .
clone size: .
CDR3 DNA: TGTGCCAGCAGCTTAGGGGCGGAATGGGTAGAGACCCAGTACTTC
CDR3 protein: CASSLGAEWVETQYF

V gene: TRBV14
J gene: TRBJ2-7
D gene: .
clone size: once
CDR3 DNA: TGTGCCAGCAGCCAAGACACCCCGAGAGGATACGAGCAGTACTTC
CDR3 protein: CASSQDTPRGYEQYF

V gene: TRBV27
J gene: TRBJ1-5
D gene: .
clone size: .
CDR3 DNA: TGTGCCAGCAGTCCGCAGGGTTCAGAGGGGCCCCAGCATTTT
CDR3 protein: CASSPQGSEGPQHF

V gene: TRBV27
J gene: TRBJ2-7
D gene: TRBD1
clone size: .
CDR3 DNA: TGTGCCAGCAGTTTACGACAGGGGTACTACGAGCAGTACTTC
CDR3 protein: CASSLRQGYYEQYF

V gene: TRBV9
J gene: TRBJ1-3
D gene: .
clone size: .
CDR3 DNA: TGTGCCAGCAGCGTAGATGGGGGAGGAAACACCATATATTTT
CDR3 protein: CASSVDGGGNTIYF

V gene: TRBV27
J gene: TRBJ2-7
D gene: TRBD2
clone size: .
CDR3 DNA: TGTGCCAGCAGCAGAGTTGGGGCAAGCGGGGCCTACGAGCAGTACTTC
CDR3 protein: CASSRVGASGAYEQYF

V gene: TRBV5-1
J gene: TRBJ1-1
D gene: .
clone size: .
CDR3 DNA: TGCGCCAGCAGCTTGGGAGTGAACACTGAAGCTTTCTTT
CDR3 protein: CASSLGVNTEAFF

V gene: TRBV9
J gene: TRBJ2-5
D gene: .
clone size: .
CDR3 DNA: TGTGCCAGCACGGGGACGGAGACAAGAGGGACCCAGTACTTC
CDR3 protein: CASTGTETRGTQYF

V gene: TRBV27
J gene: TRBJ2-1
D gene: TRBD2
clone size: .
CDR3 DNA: TGTGCCAGCAGTACTAGCGGGAGTTTCAATGAGCAGTTCTTC
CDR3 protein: CASSTSGSFNEQFF

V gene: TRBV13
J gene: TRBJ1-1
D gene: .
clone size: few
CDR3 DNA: TGTGCCAGCAGCTTCGGAAGCAGTGTGGCTTTCTTT
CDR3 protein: CASSFGSSVAFF

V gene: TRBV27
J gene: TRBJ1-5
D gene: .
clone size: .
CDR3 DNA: TGTGCCACCGGGGAGGGGGGCAATCAGCCCCAGCATTTT
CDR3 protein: CATGEGGNQPQHF